The next 32 T cell receptor beta chains were all read from a single sample in a study of CD8+ T cells in alopecia areata. Treatment described: oral pan-JAK inhibitor, 5-10 mg twice daily. Extraction of RNA preceded its reverse transcription into cDNA, which served as the sequencing template. Using immunoSEQ multiplex PCR, the repertoire was profiled, and TCRdb retains in-frame clones only, with some absent. Of fewer than 250,000 clones in the sample, approximately 38% were seen once. Sample: CD4+ T cells sorted from blood, taken between weeks 30 and 35, from a patient treated with tofacitinib. These receptors came from a human donor with alopecia areata.

This clone was counted only a few times. The chain employs TRBV6-6 and TRBJ2-1; D is unresolved. The germline V gene encodes CDR1 MNHNY and CDR2 SVGAGI (reference sequence). Trimming took off 0 bases at V and 5 bases at J, with 5 bases between the two ends. CDR3 length: 13 amino acids. The CDR3 protein is CASSYSADNEQFF. Written as DNA, the CDR3 is TGTGCCAGCAGTTACTCTGCTGACAATGAGCAGTTCTTC.

Here the CDR3 reads CASRRPNQETQYF. In DNA form, the CDR3 reads TGTGCCAGCAGAAGACCCAACCAAGAGACCCAGTACTTC. The rearrangement joins TRBV6-1 to TRBJ2-5; D is unclear. The CDR3 sequence is 13 residues long. Germline values: CDR1 MNHNS, CDR2 SASEGT. V was trimmed by 6 bases and J by 0 bases, leaving 8 bases between them.

Only a few counts were recorded for this clone. The chain combines TRBV7-2 with TRBJ2-7; D possibly corresponds to TRBD2 (5 bases). Germline V gene sequence: CDR1 SGHTA, CDR2 FQGNSA. CDR3 length: 13 amino acids. The V gene lost 3 bases and the J gene lost 1 base, with 7 bases spanning the gap. The CDR3 here is CASSFEGSYEQYF. In DNA, the CDR3 is TGTGCCAGCAGCTTCGAGGGATCCTACGAGCAGTACTTC. The whole variable domain, filled in from reference TRBV7-2 and TRBJ2-7, reads GAGVSQSPSNKVTEKGKDVELRCDPISGHTALYWYRQSLGQGLEFLIYFQGNSAPDKSGLPSDRFSAERTGGSVSTLTIQRTQQEDSAVYLCASSFEGSYEQYFGPGTRLTVT.

This chain connects TRBV6-1 to TRBJ1-1; D remains unclear. The V and J ends lost 6 bases and 0 bases respectively, with 14 bases between them. From germline, CDR1 is MNHNS and CDR2 SASEGT. The CDR3 consists of 15 residues. CDR3 coding DNA: TGTGCCAGCAGGCCGACGGAAAACATGAACACTGAAGCTTTCTTT. Translation gives CASRPTENMNTEAFF.

As concerns this clone: The same CDR3 arises from other DNA sequences in this sample as well. The chain couples TRBV7-3 to TRBJ2-3; D is uncertain. The CDR3 sequence is 14 residues long. Germline assignment: CDR1 SGHTA and CDR2 FQGTGA. With 5 bases removed from V and 1 base from J, the gap between germline ends came to 10 bases. The CDR3 region is CASSLSRGTDTQYF. The CDR3 region has the DNA TGTGCCAGCAGCCTGAGTCGGGGCACAGATACGCAGTATTTT.

This clone was picked up a small number of times. V usage is TRBV2 and J usage is TRBJ2-7; 7 bases match TRBD1. In germline, CDR1 is SNHLY, CDR2 FYNNEI. V trimming: 5 bases; J trimming: 7 bases; junction bases outside the gene matches: 8. The CDR3 runs 13 residues. CDR3 residues: CASSPLGRGEQYF. In DNA, the CDR3 is TGTGCCAGCAGTCCCTTGGGCAGGGGGGAGCAGTACTTC. Using reference TRBV2 and TRBJ2-7 for the parts outside the CDR3, the full variable domain is EPEVTQTPSHQVTQMGQEVILRCVPISNHLYFYWYRQILGQKVEFLVSFYNNEISEKSEIFDDQFSVERPDGSNFTLKIRSTKLEDSAMYFCASSPLGRGEQYFGPGTRLTVT.

The chain uses TRBV27 and TRBJ2-1; 11 nucleotides match TRBD2. CDR3 length: 15 residues. V dropped 4 bases and J dropped 5; count of bases not matched to a gene: 4. Looked up from germline, CDR1 is MNHEY and CDR2 is SMNVEV (reference sequence). The CDR3 region has the DNA TGTGCCAGCAGTTCCCGACTAGCGGGAAACAATGAGCAGTTCTTC. Protein sequence: CASSSRLAGNNEQFF.

The chain uses TRBV7-9 and TRBJ2-7, with D possibly matching TRBD1 (6 bases). V was pared by 5 bases and J by 4 bases, with 18 bases between. Per the germline V gene, CDR1 is SEHNR and CDR2 is FQNEAQ (reference sequence). The CDR3 length is 15 residues. CDR3 DNA sequence: TGTGCCAGCAGCGAGAACAGGGAATCGAAATACGAGCAGTACTTC. Translation gives CASSENRESKYEQYF.

The chain is built from TRBV4-1 and TRBJ2-1; weak D call: TRBD2 (6 bases). Trimming left V 0 bases short and J 4 bases short, with 16 bases between. The CDR3 is 17 amino acids. Germline V gene data show CDR1 as MGHRA and CDR2 as YSYEKL. In DNA, the CDR3 is TGCGCCAGCAGCCAAGAGGGCGGCGGGACTTTTTACAATGAGCAGTTCTTC. This gives the protein CASSQEGGGTFYNEQFF.

The rearrangement joins TRBV7-3 to TRBJ2-7; D gene ambiguous. Looked up from germline, CDR1 is SGHTA and CDR2 is FQGTGA. The germline V and J ends were trimmed by 5 bases and 0 bases, with 8 bases remaining between them. CDR3 length: 13 residues. The CDR3 here is CASSNSGSYEQYF. The CDR3 DNA reads as TGTGCCAGCAGCAATTCCGGCTCCTACGAGCAGTACTTC.

This clone was counted once. V usage is TRBV5-6 and J usage is TRBJ2-7; 7 positions match TRBD2. Germline-derived CDR1 and CDR2 are SGHDT and YYEEEE. The length of the CDR3 is 16 residues. V lost 4 bases, J lost 7 bases, and 17 bases stayed unmatched. Here the CDR3 DNA reads TGTGCCAGCAGCCCACCCGGGTGGAGCGGGGTGAATGAGCAGTACTTC. It is translated as CASSPPGWSGVNEQYF.

This clone was observed a few times. This rearrangement joins TRBV29-1 to TRBJ1-5, with no clear D. Per the germline V gene, CDR1 is SQVTM and CDR2 is ANQGSEA. Trimming left V 4 bases short and J 4 bases short, with 11 bases between. The CDR3 is made up of 13 amino acids. CDR3 protein: CSVGGNVNQPQHF. In nucleotides, the CDR3 is TGCAGCGTTGGGGGAAATGTTAATCAGCCCCAGCATTTT. Variable domain in full (rest from reference TRBV29-1 and TRBJ1-5): SAVISQKPSRDICQRGTSLTIQCQVDSQVTMMFWYRQQPGQSLTLIATANQGSEATYESGFVIDKFPISRPNLTFSTLTVSNMSPEDSSIYLCSVGGNVNQPQHFGDGTRLSIL.

The table lists this clone with a count of one. V and J are TRBV30 and TRBJ1-5, with D maybe TRBD1 (5 bases). The germline CDR1 and CDR2 sequences are GTSNPN and SVGIG (reference sequence). This CDR3 comprises 14 residues. V was trimmed by 4 bases and J by 5 bases, leaving 15 bases between them. CDR3 DNA: TGTGCCTGGAAGGGGCCGGGTGATTATCAGCCCCAGCATTTT. Its protein is CAWKGPGDYQPQHF.

This clone showed up just a few times. The V and J genes are TRBV5-1 and TRBJ2-3; D is perhaps TRBD1 (5 bases). CDR3 length equals 14 residues. With 6 bases removed from V and 3 bases from J, the gap between germline ends came to 14 bases. Germline CDR1 is SGHRS and CDR2 is YFSETQ. CDR3 residues: CASIKGQGTDTQYF. CDR3 DNA: TGCGCCAGCATCAAAGGACAAGGGACAGATACGCAGTATTTT.

This clone has only a few counts. This chain joins TRBV6-1 and TRBJ1-6, with D tentatively TRBD1 (6 bases). The CDR3 has 15 residues. V shed 5 bases and J shed 5 bases, with 13 bases lying between them. CDR1 and CDR2 from the germline V gene are MNHNS and SASEGT. The CDR3 region is CASSLPRGDNSPLHF. The CDR3 nucleotides are TGTGCCAGCAGTCTCCCGAGGGGGGATAATTCACCCCTCCACTTT.

Only one count was recorded for this clone. The CDR3 coding sequence is TGTGCCAGCAGCGTAGTAGGGGAGGGCGGGGAGCTGTTTTTT. Protein: CASSVVGEGGELFF. The chain carries TRBV9 and TRBJ2-2, with TRBD2 matching over 7 bases. Germline loops: CDR1 SGDLS, CDR2 YYNGEE. The CDR3 runs to 14 residues. The V and J ends lost 0 bases and 7 bases, in that order; junction bases with no gene match: 3.

This clone was observed a handful of times. The V call is TRBV7-2, the J call TRBJ1-2; D possibly corresponds to TRBD1 (5 bases). CDR3 length: 15 residues. Germline lookup yields CDR1 SGHTA and CDR2 FQGNSA. V was clipped by 1 base and J by 4 bases, with 13 bases between them. CDR3 DNA sequence: TGTGCCAGCAGCTTAGGGGCAGGGAAGATCTATGGCTACACCTTC. The encoded protein is CASSLGAGKIYGYTF.

This clone was observed a few times. The rearrangement uses TRBV18 and TRBJ2-6, with D uncertain. The V end was cut by 3 bases, the J end by 0 bases, with 15 bases between. The CDR3 spans 18 residues. Germline CDR1 reads KGHSH; CDR2 reads LQKENI. CDR3 amino acids: CASSPPLGKVSGANVLTF. In DNA, the CDR3 is TGTGCCAGCTCACCCCCCCTTGGCAAAGTCTCTGGGGCCAACGTCCTGACTTTC.

The chain combines TRBV18 with TRBJ1-5; D remains unclear. CDR1 is KGHSH, CDR2 LQKENI, per germline. V dropped 0 bases and J dropped 4 bases, with 10 bases sitting between them. The CDR3 has 15 residues. CDR3 sequence: CASSPPGTPNQPQHF. The CDR3 DNA follows: TGTGCCAGCTCACCACCAGGCACGCCGAATCAGCCCCAGCATTTT.

The rearrangement links TRBV5-1 to TRBJ2-2; no clear D. V was trimmed by 5 bases and J by 5 bases, leaving 13 bases between them. Germline V gene data show CDR1 as SGHRS and CDR2 as YFSETQ. The CDR3 has 14 residues. Here the CDR3 reads CASREMLATGELFF. The CDR3 DNA is TGCGCCAGCAGGGAAATGCTGGCAACCGGGGAGCTGTTTTTT.

The chain couples TRBV5-4 to TRBJ1-1; D might be TRBD1 (5 bases). Trimming removed 0 bases at V and 3 bases at J, with 9 bases between. CDR1 and CDR2 (germline): SGHNT, YYREEE (reference sequence). CDR3 size: 14 residues. The CDR3 is CASSLVREHTEAFF. CDR3 in DNA: TGTGCCAGCAGCTTGGTCAGGGAACACACTGAAGCTTTCTTT.

The chain recombines TRBV5-5 with TRBJ2-5, with TRBD1 matching over 7 bases. Trimming took 6 bases from V and 2 from J; bases not matched to a gene: 7. The germline V gene has CDR1 SGHKS and CDR2 YYEKEE (reference sequence). There are 14 residues in the CDR3. The CDR3 sequence: CASILQGRQETQYF. CDR3 coding DNA: TGTGCCAGCATCTTACAGGGGCGTCAAGAGACCCAGTACTTC.

This chain connects TRBV6-5 to TRBJ2-5; tentatively, D is TRBD1 (6 bases). The CDR3 totals 14 residues. Germline lookup yields CDR1 MNHEY and CDR2 SVGAGI. Trimming shortened V by 6 bases and J by 2 bases, and 13 bases separated the two germline ends. This CDR3 is CASRQDSLQETQYF. The CDR3 DNA sequence: TGTGCCAGCAGACAGGACAGTTTGCAAGAGACCCAGTACTTC.

The chain is built from TRBV6-1 and TRBJ1-2, with D perhaps matching TRBD1 (6 bases). CDR1 is MNHNS and CDR2 is SASEGT in the germline V gene. The CDR3 runs 15 residues. Trimming took 4 bases from V and 7 from J, leaving 19 bases between them. The CDR3 here is CASSASSAGVGGYTF. The CDR3 DNA follows: TGTGCCAGCAGTGCAAGTTCCGCAGGGGTAGGTGGCTACACCTTC.

This clone was seen more than once but under ten times. This chain connects TRBV29-1 to TRBJ2-7; D might be TRBD2 (6 bases). CDR3 length equals 13 residues. Trimming took off 2 bases at V and 4 bases at J, with 12 bases between the two ends. CDR1 SQVTM and CDR2 ANQGSEA come from the germline V gene. CDR3 in amino acids: CSVEPPGTYEQYF. The DNA for the CDR3 is TGCAGCGTTGAACCCCCGGGGACTTACGAGCAGTACTTC.

This clone turned up a few times. The chain links TRBV6-5 to TRBJ1-6; weak D call: TRBD1 (6 bases). Germline CDR1 reads MNHEY; CDR2 reads SVGAGI. V was trimmed by 10 bases and J by 2 bases, leaving 9 bases between them. The CDR3 has 13 amino acids. The CDR3 DNA reads as TGTGCCACCAGGGGACCCTATAATTCACCCCTCCACTTT. Translation: CATRGPYNSPLHF.

The rearrangement joins TRBV5-1 to TRBJ2-2, with a possible D match to TRBD1 (6 bases). The CDR3 has 15 residues. Per germline, CDR1 SGHRS and CDR2 YFSETQ. V was pared by 2 bases and J by 1 base, with 9 bases between. The CDR3 DNA reads TGCGCCAGCAGCTTTGAGGGGGTGAACACCGGGGAGCTGTTTTTT. Translating gives CASSFEGVNTGELFF.

The chain couples TRBV7-2 to TRBJ2-1; D call uncertain. CDR3 length: 15 residues. Germline V gene sequence: CDR1 SGHTA, CDR2 FQGNSA. Trimming removed 5 bases at V and 2 bases at J, with 13 bases between. The CDR3 DNA sequence: TGTGCCAGCAGCCCCGATCGGAGCACCTACAATGAGCAGTTCTTC. Protein sequence: CASSPDRSTYNEQFF.

This clone was picked up a small number of times. This sequence joins TRBV19 and TRBJ2-1; 8 bases agree with TRBD2. The V gene's germline CDR1 is LNHDA and CDR2 SQIVND (reference sequence). CDR3 length: 16 residues. V lost 3 bases and J lost 0; bases outside the gene matches: 4. Here the CDR3 reads CASSILAGRSYNEQFF. The CDR3 DNA sequence: TGTGCCAGTAGTATCCTAGCGGGCCGCTCCTACAATGAGCAGTTCTTC.

This chain connects TRBV7-9 to TRBJ2-3; D is undetermined. Germline loops: CDR1 SEHNR, CDR2 FQNEAQ (reference sequence). The CDR3 contains 13 residues. The ends were cut back, 3 bases at V and 6 bases at J, with 10 bases in the middle. CDR3 sequence (DNA): TGTGCCAGCAGCTTTGGAGCCGGCGATACGCAGTATTTT. Translating gives CASSFGAGDTQYF.

V is TRBV6-5 and J is TRBJ2-7, with TRBD1 matching over 9 bases. The germline V gene encodes CDR1 MNHEY and CDR2 SVGAGI. V lost 6 bases and J lost 5; bases outside the gene matches: 8. The CDR3 loop spans 14 amino acids. The CDR3 sequence: CASSRDRGIDEQYF. DNA of the CDR3: TGTGCCAGCAGCCGCGACAGGGGGATCGACGAGCAGTACTTC.

The chain employs TRBV30 and TRBJ2-1; D uncertain. V was cut by 4 bases and J by 1 base, with 17 bases left in between. This CDR3 is built from 16 residues. CDR1 is GTSNPN and CDR2 is SVGIG in the germline V gene (reference sequence). The CDR3 sequence: CAWTRIASLSYNEQFF. DNA for the CDR3: TGTGCCTGGACCCGAATTGCGAGCCTGTCCTACAATGAGCAGTTCTTC.